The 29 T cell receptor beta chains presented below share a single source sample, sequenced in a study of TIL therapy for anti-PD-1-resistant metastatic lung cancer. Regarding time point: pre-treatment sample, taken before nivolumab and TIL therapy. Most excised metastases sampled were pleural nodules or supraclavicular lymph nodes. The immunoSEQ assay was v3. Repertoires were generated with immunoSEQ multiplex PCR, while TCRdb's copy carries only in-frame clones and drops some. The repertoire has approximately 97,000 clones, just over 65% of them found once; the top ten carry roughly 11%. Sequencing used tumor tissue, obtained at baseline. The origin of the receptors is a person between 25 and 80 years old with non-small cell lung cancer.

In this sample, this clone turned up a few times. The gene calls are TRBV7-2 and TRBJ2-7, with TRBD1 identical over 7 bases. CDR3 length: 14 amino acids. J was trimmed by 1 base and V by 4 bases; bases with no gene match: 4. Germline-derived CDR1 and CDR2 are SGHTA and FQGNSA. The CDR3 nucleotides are TGTGCCAGCAGCTCAGGGGGTCAGTCCTACGAGCAGTACTTC. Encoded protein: CASSSGGQSYEQYF.

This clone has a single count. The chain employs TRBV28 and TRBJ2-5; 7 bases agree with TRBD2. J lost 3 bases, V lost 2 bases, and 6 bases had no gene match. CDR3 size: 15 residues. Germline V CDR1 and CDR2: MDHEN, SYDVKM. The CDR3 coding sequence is TGTGCCAGCAGTTTAGCGGGAGAGGAGGAAGAGACCCAGTACTTC. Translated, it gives CASSLAGEEEETQYF.

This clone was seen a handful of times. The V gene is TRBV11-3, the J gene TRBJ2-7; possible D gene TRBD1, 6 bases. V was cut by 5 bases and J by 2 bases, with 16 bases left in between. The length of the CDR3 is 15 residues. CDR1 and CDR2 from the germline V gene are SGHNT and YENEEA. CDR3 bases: TGTGCCAGCAGCCAAAGGGGTGACAGGACCTACGAGCAGTACTTC. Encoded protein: CASSQRGDRTYEQYF.

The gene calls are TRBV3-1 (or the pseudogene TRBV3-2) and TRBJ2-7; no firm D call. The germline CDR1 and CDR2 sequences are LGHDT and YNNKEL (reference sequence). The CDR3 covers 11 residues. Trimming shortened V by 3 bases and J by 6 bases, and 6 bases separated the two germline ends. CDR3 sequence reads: CASSQSLEQYF. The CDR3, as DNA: TGTGCCAGCAGCCAGAGTCTCGAGCAGTACTTC.

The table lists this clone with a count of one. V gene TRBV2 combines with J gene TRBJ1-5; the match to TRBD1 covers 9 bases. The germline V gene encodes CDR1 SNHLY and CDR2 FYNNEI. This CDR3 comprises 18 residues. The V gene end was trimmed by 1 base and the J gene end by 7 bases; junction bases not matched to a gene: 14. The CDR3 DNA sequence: TGTGCCAGCAGTGAAGATCTGTGGGACAGGGAGGGAAAACAGCCCCAGCATTTT. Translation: CASSEDLWDREGKQPQHF. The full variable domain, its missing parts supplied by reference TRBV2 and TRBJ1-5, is EPEVTQTPSHQVTQMGQEVILRCVPISNHLYFYWYRQILGQKVEFLVSFYNNEISEKSEIFDDQFSVERPDGSNFTLKIRSTKLEDSAMYFCASSEDLWDREGKQPQHFGDGTRLSIL.

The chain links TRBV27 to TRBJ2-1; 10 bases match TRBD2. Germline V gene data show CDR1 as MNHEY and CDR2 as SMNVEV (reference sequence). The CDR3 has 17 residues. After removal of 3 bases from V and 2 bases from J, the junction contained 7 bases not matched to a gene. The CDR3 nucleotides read TGTGCCAGCAGTTTCAGGAGCGGGGGGGCCACCTACAATGAGCAGTTCTTC. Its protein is CASSFRSGGATYNEQFF.

The CDR3 DNA reads TGTGCCAGCAAAACCTCCAGCGGGAGGAGCAATGAGCAGTTCTTC. It specifies CASKTSSGRSNEQFF. This rearrangement joins TRBV6-6 to TRBJ2-1; 9 bases fit TRBD2. The CDR3 loop spans 15 amino acids. V lost 7 bases, J lost 6 bases, and 10 bases stayed unmatched. CDR1 and CDR2 from the germline V gene are MNHNY and SVGAGI (reference sequence).

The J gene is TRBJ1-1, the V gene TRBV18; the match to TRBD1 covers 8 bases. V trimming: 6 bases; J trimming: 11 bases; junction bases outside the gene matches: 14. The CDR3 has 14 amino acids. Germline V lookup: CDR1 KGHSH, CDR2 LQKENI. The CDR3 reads CASSPMTGVDEAFF. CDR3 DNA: TGTGCCAGCTCGCCTATGACAGGGGTAGATGAGGCTTTCTTT.

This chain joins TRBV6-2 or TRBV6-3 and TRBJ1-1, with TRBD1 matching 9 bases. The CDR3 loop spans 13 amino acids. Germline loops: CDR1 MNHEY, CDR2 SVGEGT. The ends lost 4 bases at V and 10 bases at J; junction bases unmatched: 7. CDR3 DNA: TGTGCCAGCAGTTCACAGGGGGCCCTTGGAGCTTTCTTT. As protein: CASSSQGALGAFF.

The CDR3, as DNA: TGTGCCAGCAGCTTAAGTTCTAGCGGGAGGGAGCAGTTCTTC. Its protein product is CASSLSSSGREQFF. This chain connects TRBV7-2 to TRBJ2-1; TRBD2 aligns across 11 bases. CDR3 length: 14 residues. Germline V gene data show CDR1 as SGHTA and CDR2 as FQGNSA. Unmatched junction bases numbered 4, after V lost 2 bases and J lost 10 bases.

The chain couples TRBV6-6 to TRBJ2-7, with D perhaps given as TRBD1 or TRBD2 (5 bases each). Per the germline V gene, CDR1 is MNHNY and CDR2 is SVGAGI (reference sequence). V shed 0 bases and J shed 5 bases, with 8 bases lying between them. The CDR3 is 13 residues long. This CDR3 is CASSYSSGHEQYF. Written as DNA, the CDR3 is TGTGCCAGCAGTTACTCGTCGGGGCACGAGCAGTACTTC.

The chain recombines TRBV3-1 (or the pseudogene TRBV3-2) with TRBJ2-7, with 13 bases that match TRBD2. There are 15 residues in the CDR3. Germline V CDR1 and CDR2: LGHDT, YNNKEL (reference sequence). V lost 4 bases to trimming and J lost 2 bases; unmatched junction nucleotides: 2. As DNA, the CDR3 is TGTGCCAGCAGCCCCGGGACTAGCGGGGCCTACGAGCAGTACTTC. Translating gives CASSPGTSGAYEQYF.

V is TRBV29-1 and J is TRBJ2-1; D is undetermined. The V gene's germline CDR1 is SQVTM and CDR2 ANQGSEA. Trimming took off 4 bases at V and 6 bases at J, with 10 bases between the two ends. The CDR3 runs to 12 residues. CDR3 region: CSVVLGSNEQFF. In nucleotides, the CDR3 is TGCAGCGTTGTCCTAGGTTCCAATGAGCAGTTCTTC.

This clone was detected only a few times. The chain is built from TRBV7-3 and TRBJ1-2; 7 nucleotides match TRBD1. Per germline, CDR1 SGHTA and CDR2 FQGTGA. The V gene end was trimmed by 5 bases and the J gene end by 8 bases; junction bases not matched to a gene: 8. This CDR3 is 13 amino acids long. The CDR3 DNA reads TGTGCCAGCAGCCTGACAGGGTTGGGCGGCTACACCTTC. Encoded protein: CASSLTGLGGYTF.

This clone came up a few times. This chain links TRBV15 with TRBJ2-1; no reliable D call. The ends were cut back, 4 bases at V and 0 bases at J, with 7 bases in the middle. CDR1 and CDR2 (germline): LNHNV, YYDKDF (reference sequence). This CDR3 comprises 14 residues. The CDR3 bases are TGTGCCACCAGCAAGGGTGGCTCCTACAATGAGCAGTTCTTC. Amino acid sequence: CATSKGGSYNEQFF.

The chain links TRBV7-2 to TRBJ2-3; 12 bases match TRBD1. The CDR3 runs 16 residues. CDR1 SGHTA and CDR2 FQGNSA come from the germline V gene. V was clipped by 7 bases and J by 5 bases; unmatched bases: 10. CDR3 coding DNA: TGTGCCAGCACTCACACCGGGACAGGGGGCAGAGATACGCAGTATTTT. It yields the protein CASTHTGTGGRDTQYF.

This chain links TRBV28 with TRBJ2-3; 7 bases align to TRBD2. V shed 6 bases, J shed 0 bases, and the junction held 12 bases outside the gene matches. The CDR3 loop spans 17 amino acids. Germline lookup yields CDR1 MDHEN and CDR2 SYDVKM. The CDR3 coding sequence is TGTGCCAGCAGCCCCCGCCCTAGCGGAGGAAGCACAGATACGCAGTATTTT. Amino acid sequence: CASSPRPSGGSTDTQYF. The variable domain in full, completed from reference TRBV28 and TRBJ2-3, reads DVKVTQSSRYLVKRTGEKVFLECVQDMDHENMFWYRQDPGLGLRLIYFSYDVKMKEKGDIPEGYSVSREKKERFSLILESASTNQTSMYLCASSPRPSGGSTDTQYFGPGTRLTVL.

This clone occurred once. Here the CDR3 reads CASTQGGREAGELFF. CDR3 sequence (DNA): TGTGCCAGCACCCAGGGGGGCAGGGAGGCCGGGGAGCTGTTTTTT. The chain joins TRBV7-2 to TRBJ2-2; D possibly corresponds to TRBD1 (7 bases). CDR3 length equals 15 residues. V gave up 7 bases and J gave up 6 bases, with 18 bases separating them. Germline V gene sequence: CDR1 SGHTA, CDR2 FQGNSA.

For the CDR3, the DNA is TGTGCCAGCAGCCCCACCCGGAAAGCCTACGAGCAGTACTTC. It translates to CASSPTRKAYEQYF. The chain couples TRBV6-5 to TRBJ2-7, with D hard to call. The CDR3 is 14 amino acids. CDR1 is MNHEY and CDR2 is SVGAGI in the germline V gene. The V end was cut by 6 bases, the J end by 2 bases, with 14 bases between.

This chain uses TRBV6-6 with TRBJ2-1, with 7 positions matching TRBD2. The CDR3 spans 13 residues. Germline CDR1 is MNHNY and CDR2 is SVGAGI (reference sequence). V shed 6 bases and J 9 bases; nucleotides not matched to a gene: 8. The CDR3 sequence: CASSLRGGVEQFF. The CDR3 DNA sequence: TGTGCCAGCAGCCTTAGGGGAGGGGTTGAGCAGTTCTTC.

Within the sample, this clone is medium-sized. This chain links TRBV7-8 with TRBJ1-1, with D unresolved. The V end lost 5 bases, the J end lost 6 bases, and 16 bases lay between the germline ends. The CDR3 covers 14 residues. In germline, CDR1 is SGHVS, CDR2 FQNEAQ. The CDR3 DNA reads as TGTGCCAGCAGCCCAGACGAAGTTTATGCTGAAGCTTTCTTT. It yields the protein CASSPDEVYAEAFF.

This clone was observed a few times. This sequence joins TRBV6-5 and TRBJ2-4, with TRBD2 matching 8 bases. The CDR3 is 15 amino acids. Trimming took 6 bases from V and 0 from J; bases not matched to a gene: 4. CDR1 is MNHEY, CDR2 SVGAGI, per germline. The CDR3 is CASRLSGIAKNIQYF. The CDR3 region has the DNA TGTGCCAGCAGACTTAGCGGGATAGCCAAAAACATTCAGTACTTC.

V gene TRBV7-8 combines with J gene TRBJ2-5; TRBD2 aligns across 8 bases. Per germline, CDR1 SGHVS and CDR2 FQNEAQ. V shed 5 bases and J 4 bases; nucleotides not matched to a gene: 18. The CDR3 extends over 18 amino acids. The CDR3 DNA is TGTGCCAGCAGCCCGCCCCTAGCGGGTTCCCCTAGTGTAGAGACCCAGTACTTC. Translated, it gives CASSPPLAGSPSVETQYF.

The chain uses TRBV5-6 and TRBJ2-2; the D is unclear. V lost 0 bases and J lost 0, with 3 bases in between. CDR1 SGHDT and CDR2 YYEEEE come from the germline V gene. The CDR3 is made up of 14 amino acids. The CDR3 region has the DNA TGTGCCAGCAGCTTGGGCGCGAACACCGGGGAGCTGTTTTTT. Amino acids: CASSLGANTGELFF.

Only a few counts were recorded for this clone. DNA for the CDR3: TGCAGCGTTGAAGATCGGAGTTCTGGCTACACCTTC. It codes for CSVEDRSSGYTF. The rearrangement uses TRBV29-1 and TRBJ1-2, with unresolved D. CDR1 is SQVTM, CDR2 ANQGSEA, per germline. There are 12 residues in the CDR3. V was pared by 0 bases and J by 7 bases, with 9 bases between.

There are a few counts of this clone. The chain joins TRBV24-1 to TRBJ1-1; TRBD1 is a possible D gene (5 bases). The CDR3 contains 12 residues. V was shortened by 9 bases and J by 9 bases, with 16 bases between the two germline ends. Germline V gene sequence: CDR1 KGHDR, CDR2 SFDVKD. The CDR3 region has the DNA TGTGCCACCGAGGGTGTCGGGGGAAAAGCTTTCTTT. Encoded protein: CATEGVGGKAFF.

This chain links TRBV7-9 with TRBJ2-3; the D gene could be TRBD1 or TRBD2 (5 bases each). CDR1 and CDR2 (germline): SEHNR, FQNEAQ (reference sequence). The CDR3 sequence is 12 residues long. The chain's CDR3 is CGVGTGPDTQYF. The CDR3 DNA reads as TGTGGCGTCGGGACGGGACCAGATACGCAGTATTTT.

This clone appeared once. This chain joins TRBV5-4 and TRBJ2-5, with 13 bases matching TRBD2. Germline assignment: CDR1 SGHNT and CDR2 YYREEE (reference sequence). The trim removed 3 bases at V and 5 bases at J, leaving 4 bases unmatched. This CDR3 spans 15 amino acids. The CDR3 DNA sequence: TGTGCCAGCAGCTCCGGGACTAGCGGGGTCGAGACCCAGTACTTC. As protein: CASSSGTSGVETQYF.

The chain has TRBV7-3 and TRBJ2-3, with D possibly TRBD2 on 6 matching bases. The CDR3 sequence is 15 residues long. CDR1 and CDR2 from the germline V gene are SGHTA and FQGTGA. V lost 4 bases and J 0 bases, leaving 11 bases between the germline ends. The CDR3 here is CASSSTGTSTDTQYF. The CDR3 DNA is TGTGCCAGCAGCTCAACCGGGACTAGCACAGATACGCAGTATTTT.